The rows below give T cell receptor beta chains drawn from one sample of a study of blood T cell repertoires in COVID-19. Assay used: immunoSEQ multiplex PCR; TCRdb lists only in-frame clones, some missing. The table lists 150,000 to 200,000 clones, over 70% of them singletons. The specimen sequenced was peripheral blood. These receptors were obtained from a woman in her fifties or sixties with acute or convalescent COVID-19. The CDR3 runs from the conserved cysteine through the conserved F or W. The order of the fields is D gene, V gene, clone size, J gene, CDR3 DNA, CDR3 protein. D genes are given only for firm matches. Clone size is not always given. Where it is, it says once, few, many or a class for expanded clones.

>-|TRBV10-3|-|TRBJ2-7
TGTGCCATCAGTGAGTCTCTCGGGACAAACTACGAGCAGTACTTC
CAISESLGTNYEQYF
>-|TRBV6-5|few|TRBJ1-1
TGTGCCAGCAGGACGACACTGAACACTGAAGCTTTCTTT
CASRTTLNTEAFF
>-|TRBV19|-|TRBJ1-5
TGTGCCAGCCCTGTAATGGAGCATCAGCCCCAGCATTTT
CASPVMEHQPQHF
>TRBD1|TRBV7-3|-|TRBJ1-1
TGTGCCAGCAGCATGACAGGGGGGACTGAAGCTTTCTTT
CASSMTGGTEAFF
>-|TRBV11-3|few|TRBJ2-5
TGTGCCAGCAGCTTGAGGGACAAAGAAGAGACCCAGTACTTC
CASSLRDKEETQYF
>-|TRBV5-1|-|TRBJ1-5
TGCGCCAGCAGCCCTGACGGCGGGGGCAATCAGCCCCAGCATTTT
CASSPDGGGNQPQHF
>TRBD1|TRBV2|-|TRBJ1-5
TGTGCCAGCAGCGCAGACAGGGGACCGAATCAGCCCCAGCATTTT
CASSADRGPNQPQHF
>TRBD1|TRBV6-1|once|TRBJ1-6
TGTGCCAGCAGTGAGAGGGGGGGACAGGATCGCTCCTATAATTCACCCCTCCACTTT
CASSERGGQDRSYNSPLHF
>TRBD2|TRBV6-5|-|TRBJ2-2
TGTGCCAGCAGCCGGACGGGAGGGACCGGGGAGCTGTTTTTT
CASSRTGGTGELFF
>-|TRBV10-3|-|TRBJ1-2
TGTGCCATCACCAGGGACTTTAACTATGGCTACACCTTC
CAITRDFNYGYTF
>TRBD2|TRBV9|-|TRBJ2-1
TGTGCCAGCAGCCCAACTCGGGCGGGGGGGAATGAGCAGTTCTTC
CASSPTRAGGNEQFF
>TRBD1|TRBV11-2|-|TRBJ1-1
TGTGCCAGCACTCCGGGACAGACGTGGAACACTGAAGCTTTCTTT
CASTPGQTWNTEAFF
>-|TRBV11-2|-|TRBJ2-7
TGTGCCAGCAGCTCAAACGAGCAGTACTTC
CASSSNEQYF
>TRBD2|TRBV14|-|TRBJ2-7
TGTGCCAGCAGCCAAGATTCTAGCGGGGTTTACGAGCAGTACTTC
CASSQDSSGVYEQYF
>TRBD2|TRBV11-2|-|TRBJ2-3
TGTGCCAGCAGCAAGTTAGCGGGGGGGCGGAGAGATACGCAGTATTTT
CASSKLAGGRRDTQYF
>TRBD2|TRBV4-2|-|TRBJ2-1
TGTGCCAGCAGCCAAGAGCGGGGGGGGAGCTCCTACAATGAGCAGTTCTTC
CASSQERGGSSYNEQFF
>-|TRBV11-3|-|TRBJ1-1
TGTGCCAGCAGTCCCCGACTGGAGCGGGGGGCTTTCTTT
CASSPRLERGAFF
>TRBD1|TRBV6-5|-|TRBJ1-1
TGTGCCAGCAGTTATGACAGGGGGCAGACTGAAGCTTTCTTT
CASSYDRGQTEAFF
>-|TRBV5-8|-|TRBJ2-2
TGTGCCAGCAGATGGGCGGGGACCCTCACCGGGGAGCTGTTTTTT
CASRWAGTLTGELFF
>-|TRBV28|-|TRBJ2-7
TGTGCCAGCATCCCGTCGGTCCCGCCTTCGAAGCAGTACTTC
CASIPSVPPSKQYF
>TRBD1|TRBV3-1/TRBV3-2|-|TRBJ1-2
TGTGCCAGCAGCCAAGGGGTGGACAGGGGCTATGGCTACACCTTC
CASSQGVDRGYGYTF
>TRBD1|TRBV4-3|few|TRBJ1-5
TGCGCCAGCAGCCAAGAAAGGGACAGGCCCCAGCATTTT
CASSQERDRPQHF
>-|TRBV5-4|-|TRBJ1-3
TGTGCCAGCAGTCGTGATTCCGGGACATCCGGAAACACCATATATTTT
CASSRDSGTSGNTIYF
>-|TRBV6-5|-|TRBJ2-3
TGTGCCAGCCTGACTTTTCCAACAGATACGCAGTATTTT
CASLTFPTDTQYF
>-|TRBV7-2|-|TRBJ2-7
TGTGCCAGCAGCTTAGGCAGATCCTACGAGCAGTACTTC
CASSLGRSYEQYF
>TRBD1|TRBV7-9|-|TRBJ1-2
TGTGCCAGCAGCCCCAGGACAGGGGTTAACTATGGCTACACCTTC
CASSPRTGVNYGYTF
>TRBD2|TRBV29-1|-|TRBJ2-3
TGCAGCGTTGAAAAAAGCGGGGCCACAGATACGCAGTATTTT
CSVEKSGATDTQYF
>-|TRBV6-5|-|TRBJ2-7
TGTGCCAGCAGTTATTGGACGCAGGGAAAGGACGAGCAGTACTTC
CASSYWTQGKDEQYF
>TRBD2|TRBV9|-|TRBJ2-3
TGTGCCAGCAGCGTAGGCGGGGGGGCCACAGATACGCAGTATTTT
CASSVGGGATDTQYF
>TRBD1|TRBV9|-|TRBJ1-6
TGTGCCTTTGGAGACAGGGCCTCAGGGAGGAATTCACCCCTCCACTTT
CAFGDRASGRNSPLHF
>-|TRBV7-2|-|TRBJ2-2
TGTGCCAGCAGCTCTACAGGGGGGGTCGGCGGGGAGCTGTTTTTT
CASSSTGGVGGELFF
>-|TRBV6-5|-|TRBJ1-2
TGTGCCAGCGAGAAGGGTGGGACTTATGGCTACACCTTC
CASEKGGTYGYTF
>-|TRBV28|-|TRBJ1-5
TGTGCCAGCAGTTTTTCCCCAGGGAGGGAGCCCCAGCATTTT
CASSFSPGREPQHF
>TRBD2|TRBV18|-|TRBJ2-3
TGTGCCAGCTCACCAGGAGCGGGGGATACGCAGTATTTT
CASSPGAGDTQYF
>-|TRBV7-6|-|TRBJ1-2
TGTGCCAGCAGCTTAGCCCCAGGGAGGGGATCCGGGTATGGCTACACCTTC
CASSLAPGRGSGYGYTF
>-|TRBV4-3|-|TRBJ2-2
TGCGCCAGCAGCCACACAGGGACCACCGGGGAGCTGTTTTTT
CASSHTGTTGELFF
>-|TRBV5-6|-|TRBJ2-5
TGTGCCAGCAGCTCCCCTTTGTCCACAAGCCAAGAGACCCAGTACTTC
CASSSPLSTSQETQYF
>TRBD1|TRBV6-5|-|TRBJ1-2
TGTGCCAGCAGTTCGGACAGGGCCGGCTATGGCTACACCTTC
CASSSDRAGYGYTF
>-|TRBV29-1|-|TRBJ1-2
TGCAGCCTCGCAGATACTAACTATGGCTACACCTTC
CSLADTNYGYTF
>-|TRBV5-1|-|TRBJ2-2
TGCGCCAGCAATCCAGAGGGCACCGGGGAGCTGTTTTTT
CASNPEGTGELFF